These 13 T cell receptor beta chains were all obtained from the same sample, sequenced in a study of CD8 T cells in ankylosing spondylitis. TCRdb reanalysed the 5' RACE reads using MiXCR and keeps one entry per CDR3 protein. The repertoire holds about 200,000 distinct CDR3 sequences, with roughly 24% as singletons. Sample: blood, either unsorted or a sorted T cell fraction (not recorded which). These receptors were obtained from a male donor with ankylosing spondylitis or in good health (not recorded which).

This clonotype came up many times. This chain joins TRBV15 and TRBJ2-3, with D hard to call. CDR3 length equals 15 residues. Per the germline V gene, CDR1 is LNHNV and CDR2 is YYDKDF (reference sequence). Trimming left V 0 bases short and J 4 bases short, with 11 bases between. CDR3 in amino acids: CATSREIRSSDTQYF. As DNA, the CDR3 is TGTGCCACCAGCAGAGAAATAAGGTCCTCAGATACGCAGTATTTT.

The chain employs TRBV29-1 and TRBJ2-5; a possible D gene is TRBD1 (5 bases). CDR1 is SQVTM, CDR2 ANQGSEA, per germline. The V end was cut by 6 bases, the J end by 5 bases, with 10 bases between. CDR3 length: 11 residues. CDR3 loop: CSVQGMETQYF. The CDR3 coding sequence is TGCAGCGTGCAGGGTATGGAGACCCAGTACTTC. The full variable domain, rest sourced from reference TRBV29-1 and TRBJ2-5, is SAVISQKPSRDICQRGTSLTIQCQVDSQVTMMFWYRQQPGQSLTLIATANQGSEATYESGFVIDKFPISRPNLTFSTLTVSNMSPEDSSIYLCSVQGMETQYFGPGTRLLVL.

This clonotype was found many times. The chain couples TRBV28 to TRBJ2-2; D possibly corresponds to TRBD2 (6 bases). V lost 2 bases and J lost 4, with 11 bases in between. The CDR3 totals 15 residues. Germline V gene data show CDR1 as MDHEN and CDR2 as SYDVKM. CDR3 region: CASSLGGTGTGELFF. DNA of the CDR3: TGTGCCAGCAGTTTAGGCGGGACCGGCACCGGGGAGCTGTTTTTT.

This clonotype was recorded at least ten times. The chain combines TRBV25-1 with TRBJ2-7; weak D call: TRBD1 (6 bases). This CDR3 comprises 15 residues. Trimming took off 4 bases at V and 3 bases at J, with 16 bases between the two ends. Per the germline V gene, CDR1 is MGHDK and CDR2 is SYGVNS. CDR3 nucleotide sequence: TGTGCCAGCAGTGCCAATCCCTCAGGGGACTACGAGCAGTACTTC. Amino acids: CASSANPSGDYEQYF.

The sample holds many counts of this clonotype. V gene TRBV29-1 combines with J gene TRBJ2-1, with 11 bases lining up with TRBD2. The CDR3 is 12 residues long. Germline loops: CDR1 SQVTM, CDR2 ANQGSEA. V was pared by 6 bases and J by 12 bases, with 7 bases of the junction left unmatched. The CDR3 is CSVLAGGLGQFF. CDR3 nucleotides: TGCAGCGTGCTAGCGGGAGGTCTTGGGCAGTTCTTC.

Ten or more counts support this clonotype. The chain combines TRBV12-3 or TRBV12-4 with TRBJ2-3, with 9 nucleotides matching TRBD2. This CDR3 spans 14 amino acids. V shed 2 bases and J 7 bases; nucleotides not matched to a gene: 4. The CDR3 DNA reads TGTGCCAGCAGTTTACTTAGCGGGAGATATACGCAGTATTTT. Protein product: CASSLLSGRYTQYF.

This clonotype was counted ten times or more. The genes are TRBV20-1 and TRBJ1-5; TRBD1 matches 7 bases. The CDR3 totals 14 residues. Unmatched junction bases numbered 9, after V lost 4 bases and J lost 6 bases. In germline, CDR1 is DFQATT, CDR2 SNEGSKA (reference sequence). In DNA form, the CDR3 reads TGCAGTGCTACGGGCCGACAGGGCTTTCAGCCCCAGCATTTT. Encoded protein: CSATGRQGFQPQHF.

This clonotype was recorded at least ten times. The chain uses TRBV7-4 and TRBJ1-3; D is undetermined. Germline-derived CDR1 and CDR2 are SGHVT and SQSDAQ. Trimming cost V 1 base and J 4 bases, with 5 bases left between them. This CDR3 contains 13 residues. The CDR3 coding sequence is TGTGCCAGCAGCTTAGTCCCGGGAAACACCATATATTTT. It codes for CASSLVPGNTIYF.

The rearrangement joins TRBV20-1 to TRBJ2-2; maybe TRBD1 (5 bases). The CDR3 runs 11 residues. V gave up 2 bases and J gave up 7 bases, with 5 bases separating them. From germline, CDR1 is DFQATT and CDR2 SNEGSKA (reference sequence). This CDR3 is CSARRGGELFF. In DNA form, the CDR3 reads TGCAGTGCTAGAAGGGGCGGGGAGCTGTTTTTT.

This chain joins TRBV10-3 and TRBJ1-6; 8 positions match TRBD1. The CDR3 has 16 amino acids. The V gene end was trimmed by 4 bases and the J gene end by 5 bases; junction bases not matched to a gene: 7. The germline CDR1 and CDR2 sequences are ENHRY and SYGVKD. The CDR3 reads CAISVYRGTDNSPLHF. CDR3 DNA sequence: TGTGCCATCAGTGTCTACAGGGGGACGGATAATTCACCCCTCCACTTT.

In this sample, this clonotype turned up a few times. The chain links TRBV20-1 to TRBJ2-7, with 13 bases fitting TRBD2. V trimming: 0 bases; J trimming: 7 bases; junction bases outside the gene matches: 9. The CDR3 loop spans 16 amino acids. Germline V gene data show CDR1 as DFQATT and CDR2 as SNEGSKA (reference sequence). The CDR3 DNA sequence: TGCAGTGCTAGAGATCAGTGGACTAGCGGGAGTCGGGAGCAGTACTTC. This encodes CSARDQWTSGSREQYF.

This clonotype has a count of ten or more. The J gene is TRBJ2-5, the V gene TRBV7-2, with TRBD1 matching over 7 bases. The V segment lost 4 bases and the J segment 2 bases; nucleotides outside the gene matches: 4. The CDR3 consists of 14 residues. Germline V gene lookup returns CDR1 SGHTA and CDR2 FQGNSA. For the CDR3, the DNA is TGTGCCAGCAGCTCGACAGGGAAACAAGAGACCCAGTACTTC. Protein product: CASSSTGKQETQYF.

This clonotype was seen many times. One junction end does not reproduce the germline sequence, and a read error may be involved. This chain uses TRBV5-1 with TRBJ2-3; D ambiguous. The CDR3 runs to 13 residues. Germline CDR1 reads SGHRS; CDR2 reads YFSETQ. The CDR3 DNA is TGTGCCAGCAGCTTAGGTAGCACAGATACGCAGTATTTT. It is translated as CASSLGSTDTQYF. The entire variable domain, with the rest obtained from reference TRBV5-1 and TRBJ2-3, is as follows: KAGVTQTPRYLIKTRGQQVTLSCSPISGHRSVSWYQQTPGQGLQFLFEYFSETQRNKGNFPGRFSGRQFSNSRSEMNVSTLELGDSALYLCASSLGSTDTQYFGPGTRLTVL.